Listed below are T cell receptor beta chains from one sample, sequenced in a study of T cells in Graves' hyperthyroidism and ophthalmopathy. One entry per CDR3 protein, called by TCRdb with MiXCR from the multiplex PCR reads. The profile shows hundreds of thousands of distinct CDR3 sequences, around 14% of them singletons. Sequencing was done on a sample of blood. Receptors were obtained from a woman between 18 and 30 years old with Graves' hyperthyroidism. CDR3s include the opening cysteine and the closing phenylalanine or tryptophan. The order of the fields is clone size, D gene, V gene, J gene, CDR3 DNA, CDR3 protein. The D gene is left open where the match is weak. Not every row has a clone size; where given, it reads once, few, many or a size class.

>many|NA|TRBV30|TRBJ2-7
TGTGGGCTCGGGGTTAGCTCCTACGAGCAGTACTTC
CGLGVSSYEQYF
>many|TRBD1|TRBV29-1|TRBJ1-1
TGCAGCGTTGAGACAGGGGATGACACTGAAGCTTTCTTT
CSVETGDDTEAFF
>many|NA|TRBV24-1|TRBJ2-7
TGTGCCACCAGTGATTATGGCTCCTACGAGCAGTACTTC
CATSDYGSYEQYF
>many|TRBD2|TRBV12-3/TRBV12-4|TRBJ2-3
TGTGCCAGCAGTTTGGCAGCGGGGCCAGATACGCAGTATTTT
CASSLAAGPDTQYF
>NA|NA|TRBV6-2/TRBV6-3|TRBJ1-2
TGTGCCAGCCGGAGGGGCAGGGTGCCCGAACTGGATGGCTACACCTTC
CASRRGRVPELDGYTF
>many|NA|TRBV3-1|TRBJ1-2
TGTGCCAGCAGCCTCAACCTCGGTCCCAGTCGTGGCTACACCTTC
CASSLNLGPSRGYTF
>many|NA|TRBV10-1|TRBJ2-2
TGCGCCAGCAGTGAGGTGGGACCTGAGGGGACCGGGGAGCTGTTTTTT
CASSEVGPEGTGELFF
>few|NA|TRBV6-2/TRBV6-3|TRBJ1-2
TGTGCCAGCAGTGTTCGCAGGGAGGACTATGGCTACACCTTC
CASSVRREDYGYTF
>few|NA|TRBV27|TRBJ2-1
TGTGCCAGCAGTTTATCCCGAACGGGTAGTGGAAATGAGCAGTTCTTC
CASSLSRTGSGNEQFF
>many|NA|TRBV5-1|TRBJ2-7
TGCGCCAGCAGCTTGACCTCGGCGCCTAGCAGGTACGAGCAGTACTTC
CASSLTSAPSRYEQYF
>many|NA|TRBV29-1|TRBJ1-2
TGCAGCGTTGAGGCGAACTATGGCTACACCTTC
CSVEANYGYTF
>NA|TRBD1|TRBV18|TRBJ1-6
TGTGCCAGCTCACTTGACAGGGGGCCCGGTTCACCCCTCCACTTT
CASSLDRGPGSPLHF
>NA|NA|TRBV9|TRBJ2-2
TGTGCCAGCAGCGTAGACAGGGCTCTGCCCGGGGAGCTGTTTTTT
CASSVDRALPGELFF
>many|NA|TRBV3-1|TRBJ1-5
TGTGCCAGCAGCCAAAACGCCGGGGGCAATCAGCCCCAGCATTTT
CASSQNAGGNQPQHF
>few|TRBD2|TRBV5-1|TRBJ2-4
TGCGCCAGCAGCACCACACACGGACTAGCCGGAAACATTCAGTACTTC
CASSTTHGLAGNIQYF
>few|NA|TRBV7-9|TRBJ1-3
TGTGCCAGCAGTCCGCCGAGGGTAACGGGAAACACCATATATTTT
CASSPPRVTGNTIYF
>few|NA|TRBV7-9|TRBJ2-4
TGTGCCAGCAGCCCACCGATCGACGGGGAGAAGGGCAAAAACATTCAGTACTTC
CASSPPIDGEKGKNIQYF
>many|NA|TRBV6-1|TRBJ1-5
TGTGCCAGCAAACTCATTTTGGGACAGCCCCAGCATTTT
CASKLILGQPQHF
>many|TRBD1|TRBV11-2|TRBJ2-5
TGTGCCAGCAGCTCCCTGGGACAGGGGGAAGAGACCCAGTACTTC
CASSSLGQGEETQYF
>NA|NA|TRBV12-3/TRBV12-4|TRBJ1-2
TGTGCCAGCAACCAGGGTAACGACTATGGCTACACCTTC
CASNQGNDYGYTF
>many|NA|TRBV30|TRBJ2-5
TGTGCCTGGAGTCGGCAGCAAGAGACCCAGTACTTC
CAWSRQQETQYF
>few|NA|TRBV6-5|TRBJ2-5
TGTGCCAGCAGTTACCCCCCCGAAGAGACCCAGTACTTC
CASSYPPEETQYF
>many|NA|TRBV28|TRBJ1-5
TGTGCCAGCAGACAAAGGCGCGCCCGGCAGCCCCAGCATTTT
CASRQRRARQPQHF
>once|TRBD1|TRBV6-1|TRBJ2-7
TGTGCCAGCAGGGACGGGACAGGGGGTTATTACGAGCAGTACTTC
CASRDGTGGYYEQYF
>many|NA|TRBV20-1|TRBJ2-2
TGCAGTGCGAGTCGGAGGGGAAACACCGGGGAGCTGTTTTTT
CSASRRGNTGELFF
>NA|NA|TRBV11-2|TRBJ2-5
TGTGCCAGCAGCTTTAAGGGGGGCGGAGAGACCCAGTACTTC
CASSFKGGGETQYF
>many|TRBD2|TRBV7-6|TRBJ2-5
TGTGCCAGCAGTATCGGGACTACACAAGAGACCCAGTACTTC
CASSIGTTQETQYF
>many|NA|TRBV5-1|TRBJ2-1
TGCGCCAGCAGCTCTGGCCTTATACCCGGACTACCGCCTACCTACAATGAGCAGTTCTTC
CASSSGLIPGLPPTYNEQFF
>many|NA|TRBV5-1|TRBJ1-1
TGCGCCAGCAGCTTGTACCAGGGAACTGAAGCTTTCTTT
CASSLYQGTEAFF
>NA|TRBD2|TRBV20-1|TRBJ2-1
TGCAGTGCTAGGGGTTCTGGGACTAGCGGAGCTCTTTTTTACAATGAGCAGTTCTTC
CSARGSGTSGALFYNEQFF
>NA|NA|TRBV6-6|TRBJ2-3
TGTGCCAGCAGTTACTCGGGGGGAGGATGGGATACGCAGTATTTT
CASSYSGGGWDTQYF
>NA|NA|TRBV9|TRBJ2-7
TGTGCCAGCAGCGTAGATGGCGGCTCCTACGAGCAGTACTTC
CASSVDGGSYEQYF